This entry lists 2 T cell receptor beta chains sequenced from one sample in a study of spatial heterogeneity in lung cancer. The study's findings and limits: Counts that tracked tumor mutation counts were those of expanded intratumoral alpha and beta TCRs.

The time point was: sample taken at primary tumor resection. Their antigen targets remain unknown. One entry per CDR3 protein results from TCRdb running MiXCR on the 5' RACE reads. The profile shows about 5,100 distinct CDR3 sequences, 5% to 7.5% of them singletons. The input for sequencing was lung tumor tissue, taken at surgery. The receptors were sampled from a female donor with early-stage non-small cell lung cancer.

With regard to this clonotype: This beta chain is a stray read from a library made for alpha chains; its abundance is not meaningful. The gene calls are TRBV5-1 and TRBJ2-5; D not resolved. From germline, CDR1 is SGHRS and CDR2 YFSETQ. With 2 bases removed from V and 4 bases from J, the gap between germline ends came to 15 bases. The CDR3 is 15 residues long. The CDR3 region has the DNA TGCGCCAGCAGCTTCTCCCAAGCCCTAGGAGAGACCCAGTACTTC. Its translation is CASSFSQALGETQYF.

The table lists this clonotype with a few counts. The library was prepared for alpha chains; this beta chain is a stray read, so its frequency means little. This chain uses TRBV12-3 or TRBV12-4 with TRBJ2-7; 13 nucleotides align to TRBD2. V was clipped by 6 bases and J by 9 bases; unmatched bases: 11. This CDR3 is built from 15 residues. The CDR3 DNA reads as TGTGCCAGCAGCAAGGGACTAGCGGGACCTATCGCGCAGTACTTC. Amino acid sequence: CASSKGLAGPIAQYF.